The rows below give T cell receptor beta chains drawn from one sample of a study of T cells after yellow fever vaccination. MiXCR, applied by TCRdb to the 5' RACE reads, yields one record per CDR3 protein. The data contain some 350,000 distinct CDR3 sequences, roughly 11% of them seen just once; the ten biggest clones take up around 19%. The starting material was PBMCs, obtained on the day of the first yellow fever vaccination. These receptors all stem from a man between 18 and 35 years old who received the YFV17D yellow fever vaccine. The CDR3 runs from the conserved cysteine through the conserved F or W. A D gene is named only where the DNA matches it firmly. Clone size is shown for a subset of rows, as once, few, many or a class of expanded clone.

d_gene	abundance	v_gene	j_gene	CDR3aa	CDR3nt
.	.	TRBV6-2/TRBV6-3	TRBJ2-2	CASRRRGPGELFF	TGTGCCAGCAGGCGGAGGGGGCCCGGGGAGCTGTTTTTT
.	few	TRBV10-3	TRBJ2-3	CAISQRDIGTDTQYF	TGTGCCATCAGCCAAAGAGACATTGGAACAGATACGCAGTATTTT
.	many	TRBV12-3/TRBV12-4	TRBJ2-3	CASSSPDTQYF	TGTGCCAGCAGTTCCCCAGATACGCAGTATTTT
TRBD2	.	TRBV12-3/TRBV12-4	TRBJ2-2	CASSFSGGNTGEQFF	TGTGCCAGCAGTTTTTCGGGGGGGAACACCGGGGAGCAGTTTTTT
.	few	TRBV24-1	TRBJ2-3	CATSDSGPDTTDTQYF	TGTGCCACCAGTGATTCGGGCCCAGACACCACAGATACGCAGTATTTT
.	.	TRBV5-1	TRBJ1-3	CASSLQGPGNTIYF	TGCGCCAGCAGCTTACAGGGTCCAGGAAACACCATATATTTT
.	few	TRBV20-1	TRBJ1-2	CSASPSGRGGYTF	TGCAGTGCTAGCCCATCCGGCAGGGGCGGCTACACCTTC
.	many	TRBV7-9	TRBJ1-1	CASSLARGPAFF	TGTGCCAGCAGCTTAGCCCGGGGGCCGGCTTTCTTT
.	many	TRBV7-3	TRBJ2-2	CASSLAGPQGGELFF	TGTGCCAGCAGCTTGGCGGGACCCCAGGGCGGGGAGCTGTTTTTT
.	few	TRBV6-5	TRBJ1-1	CASSYSGVLNTEAFF	TGTGCCAGCAGTTACTCGGGGGTTTTGAACACTGAAGCTTTCTTT
.	.	TRBV12-3/TRBV12-4	TRBJ1-1	CASRLLDTEAFF	TGTGCCAGCAGGCTACTGGACACTGAAGCTTTCTTT
TRBD1	few	TRBV19	TRBJ2-7	CASSYSTGGIYEQYF	TGTGCCAGTAGTTACTCCACAGGGGGAATCTACGAGCAGTACTTC
.	.	TRBV12-3/TRBV12-4	TRBJ2-3	CASDPRGRGSADTQYF	TGTGCCAGCGATCCCAGGGGGCGGGGGTCGGCAGATACGCAGTATTTT
.	.	TRBV12-3/TRBV12-4	TRBJ2-3	CASSEYAGSTDTQYF	TGTGCCAGCAGTGAGTACGCCGGTAGCACAGATACGCAGTATTTT
.	few	TRBV19	TRBJ1-2	CASSEQGFGGYTF	TGTGCCAGTAGTGAGCAGGGCTTCGGTGGCTACACCTTC
.	.	TRBV12-3/TRBV12-4	TRBJ1-5	CASRQTAAWPQHF	TGTGCCAGTCGACAGACGGCCGCGTGGCCCCAGCATTTT
.	.	TRBV9	TRBJ2-2	CASSFQSTGELFF	TGTGCCAGCAGCTTCCAGAGCACCGGGGAGCTGTTTTTT
.	few	TRBV5-1	TRBJ2-3	CASSLLDPTTDTQYF	TGCGCCAGCAGCTTGTTGGATCCCACCACAGATACGCAGTATTTT
.	.	TRBV20-1	TRBJ1-6	CSAARGSSYNSPLHF	TGCAGTGCAGCAAGAGGGAGCTCCTATAATTCACCCCTCCACTTT
.	.	TRBV3-1	TRBJ2-1	CASSLTPGLGQFF	TGTGCCAGCAGCCTTACGCCAGGGTTAGGGCAGTTCTTC
.	.	TRBV5-6	TRBJ1-2	CASSPDVGYGYTF	TGTGCCAGCAGCCCCGACGTAGGCTATGGCTACACCTTC
TRBD2	.	TRBV3-1	TRBJ2-2	CASSFLTSGGAGELFF	TGTGCCAGCAGCTTCTTGACTAGCGGGGGGGCCGGGGAGCTGTTTTTT
.	few	TRBV9	TRBJ2-1	CASSVAAAGGAGNEQFF	TGTGCCAGCAGCGTAGCTGCCGCGGGTGGGGCCGGGAATGAGCAGTTCTTC
.	.	TRBV7-2	TRBJ2-2	CASSLTSYEVGELFF	TGTGCCAGCAGCCTCACTAGTTATGAGGTCGGGGAGCTGTTTTTT
.	few	TRBV19	TRBJ2-1	CASSESPLAATRGNEQFF	TGTGCCAGCTCAGAGTCCCCTTTAGCGGCAACGAGGGGCAATGAGCAGTTCTTC
.	many	TRBV7-2	TRBJ2-2	CASSDRLSGELFF	TGTGCCAGCAGCGATCGACTTTCCGGGGAGCTGTTTTTT
TRBD2	few	TRBV7-6	TRBJ2-5	CASSLVGGGVQETQYF	TGTGCCAGCAGCTTAGTTGGCGGGGGGGTCCAAGAGACCCAGTACTTC
TRBD1	.	TRBV10-3	TRBJ2-5	CAIFSGTAQETQYF	TGTGCCATCTTCAGTGGGACAGCCCAAGAGACCCAGTACTTC
TRBD2	few	TRBV11-2	TRBJ2-1	CASSLEPGGLNEQFF	TGTGCCAGCAGCTTAGAACCGGGGGGGCTCAATGAGCAGTTCTTC
TRBD2	many	TRBV13	TRBJ2-2	CASSLVPTSGVTGELFF	TGTGCCAGCAGCTTAGTCCCGACTAGCGGGGTCACCGGGGAGCTGTTTTTT
TRBD2	.	TRBV5-1	TRBJ2-1	CASSLQPLAGGGNEQFF	TGCGCCAGCAGCTTGCAGCCGCTAGCGGGGGGAGGGAATGAGCAGTTCTTC
TRBD1	few	TRBV5-1	TRBJ1-1	CASSLGRTGGVGNTEAFF	TGCGCCAGCAGCTTGGGACGGACAGGGGGAGTAGGGAACACTGAAGCTTTCTTT
TRBD1	few	TRBV5-1	TRBJ2-1	CASSLVGQYNEQFF	TGCGCCAGCAGCTTGGTGGGACAGTACAATGAGCAGTTCTTC
.	few	TRBV5-7	TRBJ2-1	CASSPVPSSYNEQFF	TGTGCCAGCAGCCCAGTCCCGAGCTCCTACAATGAGCAGTTCTTC
.	many	TRBV29-1	TRBJ2-7	CSVDRQGEGEQYF	TGCAGCGTTGACCGGCAGGGGGAGGGTGAGCAGTACTTC